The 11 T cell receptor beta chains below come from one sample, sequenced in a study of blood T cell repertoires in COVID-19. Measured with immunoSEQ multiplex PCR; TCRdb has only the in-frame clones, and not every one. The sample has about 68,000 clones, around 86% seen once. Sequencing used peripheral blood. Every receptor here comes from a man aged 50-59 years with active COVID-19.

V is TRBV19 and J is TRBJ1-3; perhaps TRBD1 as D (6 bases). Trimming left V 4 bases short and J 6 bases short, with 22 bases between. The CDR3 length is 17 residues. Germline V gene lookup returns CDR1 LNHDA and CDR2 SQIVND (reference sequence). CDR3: CASSTRGGNFNLNTIYF. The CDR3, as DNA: TGTGCCAGTAGTACCCGAGGGGGAAACTTTAACCTAAACACCATATATTTT.

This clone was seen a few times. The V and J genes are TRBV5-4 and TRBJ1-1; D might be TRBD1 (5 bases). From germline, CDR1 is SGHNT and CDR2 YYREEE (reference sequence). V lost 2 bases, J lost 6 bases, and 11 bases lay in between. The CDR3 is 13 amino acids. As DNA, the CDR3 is TGTGCCAGCAGCTTAACCAGGGAATCTGAAGCTTTCTTT. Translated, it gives CASSLTRESEAFF.

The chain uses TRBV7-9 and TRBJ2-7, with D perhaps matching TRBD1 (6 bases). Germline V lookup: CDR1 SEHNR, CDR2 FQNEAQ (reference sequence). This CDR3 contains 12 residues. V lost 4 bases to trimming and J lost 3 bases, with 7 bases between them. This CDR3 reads CASSSGDYEQYF. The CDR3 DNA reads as TGTGCCAGCAGCTCAGGGGACTACGAGCAGTACTTC. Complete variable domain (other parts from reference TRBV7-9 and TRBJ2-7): DTGVSQNPRHKITKRGQNVTFRCDPISEHNRLYWYRQTLGQGPEFLTYFQNEAQLEKSRLLSDRFSAERPKGSFSTLEIQRTEQGDSAMYLCASSSGDYEQYFGPGTRLTVT.

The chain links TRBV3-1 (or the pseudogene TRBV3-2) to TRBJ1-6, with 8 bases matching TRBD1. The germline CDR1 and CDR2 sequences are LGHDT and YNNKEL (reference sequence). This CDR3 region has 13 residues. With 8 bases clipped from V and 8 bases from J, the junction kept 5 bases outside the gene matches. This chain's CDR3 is CASGPTGDSPLHF. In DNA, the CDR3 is TGTGCCAGCGGACCGACAGGGGATTCACCCCTCCACTTT.

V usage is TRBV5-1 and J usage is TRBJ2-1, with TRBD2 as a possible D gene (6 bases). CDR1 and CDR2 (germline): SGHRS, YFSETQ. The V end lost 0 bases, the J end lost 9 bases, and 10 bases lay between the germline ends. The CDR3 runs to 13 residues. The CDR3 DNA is TGCGCCAGCAGCTTGGTGGGGGGTGGTGAGCAGTTCTTC. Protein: CASSLVGGGEQFF. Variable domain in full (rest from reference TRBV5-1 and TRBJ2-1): KAGVTQTPRYLIKTRGQQVTLSCSPISGHRSVSWYQQTPGQGLQFLFEYFSETQRNKGNFPGRFSGRQFSNSRSEMNVSTLELGDSALYLCASSLVGGGEQFFGPGTRLTVL.

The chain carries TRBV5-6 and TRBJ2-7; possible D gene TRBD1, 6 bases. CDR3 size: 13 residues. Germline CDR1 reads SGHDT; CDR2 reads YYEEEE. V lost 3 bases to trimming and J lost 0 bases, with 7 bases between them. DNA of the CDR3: TGTGCCAGCAGCTGGGACATCTCCTACGAGCAGTACTTC. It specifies CASSWDISYEQYF.

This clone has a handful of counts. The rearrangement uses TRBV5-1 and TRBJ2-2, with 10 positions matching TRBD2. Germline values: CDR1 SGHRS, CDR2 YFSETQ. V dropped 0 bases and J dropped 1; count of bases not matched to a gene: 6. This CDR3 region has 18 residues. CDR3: CASSLELAGLKNTGELFF. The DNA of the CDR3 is TGCGCCAGCAGCTTGGAACTAGCGGGATTGAAGAACACCGGGGAGCTGTTTTTT.

The CDR3 here is CASKIGQGPYNEQFF. CDR3 DNA: TGTGCCAGTAAGATTGGGCAGGGCCCATACAATGAGCAGTTCTTC. V usage is TRBV2 and J usage is TRBJ2-1, with D maybe TRBD1 (5 bases). V was clipped by 9 bases and J by 4 bases, with 19 bases between them. The CDR3 totals 15 residues. The germline gives CDR1 SNHLY, CDR2 FYNNEI.

The CDR3 sequence: CASSLVQGPNEKLFF. The CDR3 DNA is TGTGCCAGCAGCTTAGTTCAGGGGCCCAATGAAAAACTGTTTTTT. The chain couples TRBV7-2 to TRBJ1-4; perhaps TRBD1 as D (6 bases). CDR3 length: 15 amino acids. V was trimmed by 1 base and J by 5 bases, leaving 11 bases between them. Germline loops: CDR1 SGHTA, CDR2 FQGNSA. Together with reference TRBV7-2 and TRBJ1-4, the CDR3 gives the full variable domain: GAGVSQSPSNKVTEKGKDVELRCDPISGHTALYWYRQSLGQGLEFLIYFQGNSAPDKSGLPSDRFSAERTGGSVSTLTIQRTQQEDSAVYLCASSLVQGPNEKLFFGSGTQLSVL.

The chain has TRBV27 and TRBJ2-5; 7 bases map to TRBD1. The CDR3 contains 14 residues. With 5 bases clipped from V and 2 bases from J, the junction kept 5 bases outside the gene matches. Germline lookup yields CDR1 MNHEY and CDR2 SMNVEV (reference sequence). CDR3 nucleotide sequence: TGTGCCAGCAGTCCGGGGACAGAACAAGAGACCCAGTACTTC. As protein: CASSPGTEQETQYF.

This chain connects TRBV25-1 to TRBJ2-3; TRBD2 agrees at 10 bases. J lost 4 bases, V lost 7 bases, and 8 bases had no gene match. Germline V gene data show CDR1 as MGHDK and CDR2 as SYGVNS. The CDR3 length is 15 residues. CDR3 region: CASTGLAGVADTQYF. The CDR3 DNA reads TGTGCCAGCACCGGGCTAGCGGGGGTCGCAGATACGCAGTATTTT.